This entry describes one T cell receptor (beta chain). Only in-frame clones appear in the TCRdb table, and some are missing; sequencing was by immunoSEQ multiplex PCR. Of roughly 150,000 clones in the sample, roughly 86% were seen once. The data are from a study of blood T cell repertoires in COVID-19. The receptor was derived from an elderly woman with COVID-19, enrolled during active disease. Input material: peripheral blood.

The CDR3 sequence: CASSERGTSGANTGELFF. CDR3 nucleotides: TGTGCCAGCAGTGAAAGGGGGACTAGCGGCGCGAACACCGGGGAGCTGTTTTTT. The chain recombines TRBV2 with TRBJ2-2, with TRBD2 matching 11 bases. This CDR3 region has 18 residues. With 2 bases clipped from V and 0 bases from J, the junction kept 5 bases outside the gene matches. CDR1 is SNHLY and CDR2 is FYNNEI in the germline V gene. Filled out from reference TRBV2 and TRBJ2-2, the complete variable domain reads EPEVTQTPSHQVTQMGQEVILRCVPISNHLYFYWYRQILGQKVEFLVSFYNNEISEKSEIFDDQFSVERPDGSNFTLKIRSTKLEDSAMYFCASSERGTSGANTGELFFGEGSRLTVL.